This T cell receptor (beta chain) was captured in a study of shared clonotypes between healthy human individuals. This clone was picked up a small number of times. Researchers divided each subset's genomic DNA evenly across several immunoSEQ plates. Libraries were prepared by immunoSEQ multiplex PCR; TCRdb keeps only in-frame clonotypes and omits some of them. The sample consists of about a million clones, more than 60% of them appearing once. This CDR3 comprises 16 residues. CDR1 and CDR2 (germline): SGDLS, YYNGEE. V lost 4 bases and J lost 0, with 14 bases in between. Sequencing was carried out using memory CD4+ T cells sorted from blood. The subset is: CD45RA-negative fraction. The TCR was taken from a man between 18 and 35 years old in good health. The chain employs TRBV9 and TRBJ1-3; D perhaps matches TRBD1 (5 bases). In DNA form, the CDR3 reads TGTGCCAGCAGCTCGGGACGGTCCTACTCTGGAAACACCATATATTTT. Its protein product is CASSSGRSYSGNTIYF.